The clone carrying this T cell receptor beta chain was counted between two and nine times. The antigen remains unidentified. Germline V gene data show CDR1 as LGHDT and CDR2 as YNNKEL (reference sequence). V was pared by 4 bases and J by 4 bases, with 4 bases between. This CDR3 region has 12 residues. Time point in this sample: healthy volunteer bleed at 2 weeks. Unfractionated whole blood yielded total RNA. The data derive from a study of human T cells and chemical hapten exposure. Study-level background: TCR yields per sample varied, mainly owing to small pooled library volume differences. Study results and limitations: After DPC sensitization, TCRs above 1 in 1000 frequency showed no change.

The study's library attached unique molecular identifiers to single cDNA molecules. In the original analysis: A per-sample median of around 100,000 TCRs was observed, with a range of about 23,224 to 690,600. TCRdb re-called the RACE reads with MiXCR, one entry per CDR3 protein. The V and J calls were determined by TCRdb, not by the authors. The sample lists roughly 46,000 distinct CDR3 sequences, nearly 4.5% occurring once. The genes are TRBV3-1 and TRBJ2-2, with D uncertain. This receptor was obtained from a human donor in good health. Some clones in this sample may be carry-over from other donors' samples. Sequencing input: whole blood. The CDR3 is CASSRTTGELFF. CDR3 bases: TGTGCCAGCAGCCGTACCACCGGGGAGCTGTTTTTT.